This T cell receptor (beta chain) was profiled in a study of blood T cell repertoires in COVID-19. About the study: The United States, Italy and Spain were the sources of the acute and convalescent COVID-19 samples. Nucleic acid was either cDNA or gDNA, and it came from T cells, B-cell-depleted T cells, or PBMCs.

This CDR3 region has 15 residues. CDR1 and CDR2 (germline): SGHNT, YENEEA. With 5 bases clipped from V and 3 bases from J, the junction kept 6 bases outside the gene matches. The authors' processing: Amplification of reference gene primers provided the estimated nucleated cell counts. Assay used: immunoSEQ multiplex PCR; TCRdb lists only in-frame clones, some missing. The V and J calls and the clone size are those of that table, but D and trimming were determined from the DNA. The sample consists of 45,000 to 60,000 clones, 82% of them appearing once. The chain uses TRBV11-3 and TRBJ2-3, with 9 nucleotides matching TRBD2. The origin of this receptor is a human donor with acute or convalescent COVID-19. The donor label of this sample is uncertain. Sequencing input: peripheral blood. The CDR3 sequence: CASSPRSGSTDTQYF. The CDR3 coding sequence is TGTGCCAGCAGCCCCCGTAGCGGGAGTACAGATACGCAGTATTTT.